This T cell receptor (beta chain) was sequenced for a study of cytomegalovirus exposure and HLA in healthy donors. In regard to this clone: Its antigen is unidentified.

Study-level findings and limits: Across HLA loci, a later analysis found differing TCR association rates, with DRB1 most and HLA-C fewest. When the data were analyzed later, several of the most significant clusters appeared to be linked to common viral pathogens.

Primers included in the PCR were 60 Vbeta and 13 Jbeta primers. Per the authors' pipeline: Later work found tens of millions of unique TCR beta chains, with some 11 million shared. The repertoire was sequenced with immunoSEQ multiplex PCR; TCRdb's copy has only in-frame clones and lacks some. V and J calls and clone size follow that table, whereas D and trimming were derived from the DNA. The sample consists of 150,000 to 200,000 clones, around 80% of them appearing once. CDR1 is DFQATT and CDR2 is SNEGSKA in the germline V gene (reference sequence). CDR3 length equals 10 residues. Trimming stripped 3 bases from V and 9 bases from J, with 8 bases between.

The specimen was PBMCs. This clonotype was obtained from a woman aged 40 to 50 in good health and CMV-seronegative. The chain uses TRBV20-1 and TRBJ2-5; D is possibly TRBD2 (5 bases). The CDR3 DNA is TGCAGTGCTAGGATGGGAGCCCAGTACTTC. This gives the protein CSARMGAQYF.